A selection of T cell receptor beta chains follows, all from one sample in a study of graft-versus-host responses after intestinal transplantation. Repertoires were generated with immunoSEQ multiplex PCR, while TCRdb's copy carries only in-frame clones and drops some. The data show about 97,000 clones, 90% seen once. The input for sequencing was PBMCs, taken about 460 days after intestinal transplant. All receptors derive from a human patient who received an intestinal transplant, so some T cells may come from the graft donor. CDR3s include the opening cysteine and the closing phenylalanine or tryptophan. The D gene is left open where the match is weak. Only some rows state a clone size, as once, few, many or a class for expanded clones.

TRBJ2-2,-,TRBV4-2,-,CASSRARGAGELFF,TGTGCCAGCAGCCGAGCCAGGGGAGCCGGGGAGCTGTTTTTT
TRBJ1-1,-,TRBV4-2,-,CASSPTLQINTEAFF,TGTGCCAGCAGCCCCACTCTACAGATTAACACTGAAGCTTTCTTT
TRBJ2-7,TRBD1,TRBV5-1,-,CASSPPRTGSYEQYF,TGCGCCAGCAGCCCCCCCCGGACAGGCTCCTACGAGCAGTACTTC
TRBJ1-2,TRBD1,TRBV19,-,CASSHRGSYGYTF,TGTGCCAGTAGCCACAGGGGCAGCTATGGCTACACCTTC
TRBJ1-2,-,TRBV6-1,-,CASIGYGYTF,TGTGCCAGCATTGGCTATGGCTACACCTTC
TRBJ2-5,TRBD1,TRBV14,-,CASSEPGQRETQYF,TGTGCCAGCAGCGAACCGGGACAGCGAGAGACCCAGTACTTC
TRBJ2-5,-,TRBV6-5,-,CASRPPGETQYF,TGTGCCAGCAGACCGCCCGGCGAGACCCAGTACTTC
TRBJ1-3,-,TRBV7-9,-,CASSFPGSGGNTIYF,TGTGCCAGCAGCTTTCCGGGATCAGGCGGAAACACCATATATTTT
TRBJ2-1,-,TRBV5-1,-,CASSLAQNHEQFF,TGCGCCAGCAGCTTGGCACAGAATCATGAGCAGTTCTTC
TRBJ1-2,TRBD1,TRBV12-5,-,CASAPGDRAGGYTF,TGTGCTAGTGCCCCCGGAGACAGGGCCGGCGGCTACACCTTC
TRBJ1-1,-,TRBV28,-,CASSPGRGMNTEAFF,TGTGCCAGCAGTCCCGGAAGGGGCATGAACACTGAAGCTTTCTTT
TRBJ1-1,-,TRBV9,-,CASTSREPGTEAFF,TGTGCCAGCACCAGCCGGGAACCGGGAACTGAAGCTTTCTTT
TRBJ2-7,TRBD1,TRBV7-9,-,CASSPNPGTGGSGEQYF,TGTGCCAGCAGCCCAAACCCCGGGACAGGGGGTTCGGGAGAGCAGTACTTC
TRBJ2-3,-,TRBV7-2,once,CASSLGDPGDSTDTQYF,TGTGCCAGCAGCTTAGGGGACCCCGGGGACAGCACAGATACGCAGTATTTT
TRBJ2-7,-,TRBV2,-,CASSMGGPLAHEQYF,TGTGCCAGCAGTATGGGGGGGCCCCTGGCCCACGAGCAGTACTTC
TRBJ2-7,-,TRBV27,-,CASSLLGRRAYEQYF,TGTGCCAGCAGTTTGTTGGGGAGAAGGGCCTACGAGCAGTACTTC
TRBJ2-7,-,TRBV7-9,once,CASSLATGRAHYEQYF,TGTGCCAGCAGCTTAGCTACGGGAAGAGCCCACTACGAGCAGTACTTC
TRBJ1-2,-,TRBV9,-,CASSPGVGGDYGYTF,TGTGCCAGCAGCCCAGGAGTCGGGGGAGACTATGGCTACACCTTC
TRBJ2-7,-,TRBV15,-,CATSVWGGTYEQYF,TGTGCCACCAGTGTTTGGGGGGGCACCTACGAGCAGTACTTC
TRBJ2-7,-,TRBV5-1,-,CASSTSDGYEQYF,TGCGCCAGCAGCACTTCGGACGGGTACGAGCAGTACTTC
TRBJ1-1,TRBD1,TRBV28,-,CASRGGTATEAFF,TGTGCCAGCAGAGGGGGCACGGCCACTGAAGCTTTCTTT
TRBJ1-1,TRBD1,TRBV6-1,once,CASSPNRGWTEAFF,TGTGCCAGCAGCCCCAACAGGGGTTGGACTGAAGCTTTCTTT
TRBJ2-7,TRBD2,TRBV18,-,CASSPPSGNPYEQYF,TGTGCCAGCTCACCGCCTAGCGGCAACCCCTACGAGCAGTACTTC
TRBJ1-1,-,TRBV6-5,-,CASSYATEAFF,TGTGCCAGCAGTTACGCCACTGAAGCTTTCTTT
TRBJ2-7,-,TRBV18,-,CASSPPIDSYEQYF,TGTGCCAGCTCACCACCCATTGACTCCTACGAGCAGTACTTC
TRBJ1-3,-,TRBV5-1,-,CASSPRGNSGNTIYF,TGCGCCAGCAGCCCCCGGGGCAACTCTGGAAACACCATATATTTT
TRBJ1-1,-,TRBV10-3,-,CAISGLGNTEAFF,TGTGCCATCAGTGGGTTAGGTAACACTGAAGCTTTCTTT
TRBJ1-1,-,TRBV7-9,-,CASSFDGRDPEAFF,TGTGCCAGCAGCTTTGATGGCAGGGACCCTGAAGCTTTCTTT
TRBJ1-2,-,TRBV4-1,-,CASSQPPTDYYGYTF,TGCGCCAGCAGCCAACCCCCGACGGACTACTATGGCTACACCTTC
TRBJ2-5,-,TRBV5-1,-,CASSSAIVGAAETQYF,TGCGCCAGCAGCTCGGCTATTGTGGGGGCGGCGGAGACCCAGTACTTC
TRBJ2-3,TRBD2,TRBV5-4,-,CASSGTSGVVDTQYF,TGTGCCAGCAGCGGGACTAGCGGGGTGGTAGATACGCAGTATTTT
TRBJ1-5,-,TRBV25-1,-,CASSHSISNQPQHF,TGTGCCAGCAGTCATTCCATCAGCAATCAGCCCCAGCATTTT
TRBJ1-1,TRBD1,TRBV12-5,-,CASGPRDRGLSEAFF,TGTGCTAGTGGTCCCAGGGACAGGGGATTGTCTGAAGCTTTCTTT
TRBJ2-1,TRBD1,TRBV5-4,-,CASSPGQDWPGEQFF,TGTGCCAGCAGCCCTGGACAGGACTGGCCAGGTGAGCAGTTCTTC
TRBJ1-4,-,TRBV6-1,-,CASSEAGQGGKLFF,TGTGCCAGCAGTGAAGCAGGGCAGGGAGGGAAACTGTTTTTT